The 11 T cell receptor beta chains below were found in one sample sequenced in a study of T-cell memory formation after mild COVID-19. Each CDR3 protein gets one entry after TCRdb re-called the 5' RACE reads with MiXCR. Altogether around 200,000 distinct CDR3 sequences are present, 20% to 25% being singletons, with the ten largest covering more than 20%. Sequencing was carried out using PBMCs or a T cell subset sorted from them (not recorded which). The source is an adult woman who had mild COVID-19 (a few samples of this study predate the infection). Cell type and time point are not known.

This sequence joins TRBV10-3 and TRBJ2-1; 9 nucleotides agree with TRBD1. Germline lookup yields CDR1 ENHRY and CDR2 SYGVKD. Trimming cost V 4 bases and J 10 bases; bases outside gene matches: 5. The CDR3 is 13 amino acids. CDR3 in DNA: TGTGCCATCAGTGGAGGGACAGGGTCCGAGCAGTTCTTC. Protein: CAISGGTGSEQFF.

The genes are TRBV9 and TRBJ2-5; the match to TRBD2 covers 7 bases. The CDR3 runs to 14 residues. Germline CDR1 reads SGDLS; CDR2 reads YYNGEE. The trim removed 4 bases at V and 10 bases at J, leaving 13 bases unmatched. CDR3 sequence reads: CASSPSGGRRYQYF. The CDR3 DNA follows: TGTGCCAGCAGCCCTTCGGGGGGTCGGCGATACCAGTACTTC.

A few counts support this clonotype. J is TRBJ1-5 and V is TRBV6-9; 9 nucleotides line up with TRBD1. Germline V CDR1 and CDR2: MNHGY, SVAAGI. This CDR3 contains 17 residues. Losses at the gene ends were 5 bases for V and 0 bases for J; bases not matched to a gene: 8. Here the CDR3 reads CASSPRRDRDSNQPQHF. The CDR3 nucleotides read TGTGCCAGCAGTCCACGACGGGACAGGGATAGCAATCAGCCCCAGCATTTT.

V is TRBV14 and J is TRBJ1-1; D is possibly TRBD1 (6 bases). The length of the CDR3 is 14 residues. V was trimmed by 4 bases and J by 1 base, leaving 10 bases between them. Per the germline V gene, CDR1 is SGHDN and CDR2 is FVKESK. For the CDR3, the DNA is TGTGCCAGCAGCCTGACAGGAACGAACACTGAAGCTTTCTTT. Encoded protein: CASSLTGTNTEAFF.

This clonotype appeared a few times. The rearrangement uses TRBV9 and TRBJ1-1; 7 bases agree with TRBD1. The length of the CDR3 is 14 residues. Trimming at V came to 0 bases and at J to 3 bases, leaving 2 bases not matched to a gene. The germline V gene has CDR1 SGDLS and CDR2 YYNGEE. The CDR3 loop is CASSVAGGHTEAFF. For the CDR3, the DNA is TGTGCCAGCAGCGTAGCAGGGGGGCACACTGAAGCTTTCTTT.

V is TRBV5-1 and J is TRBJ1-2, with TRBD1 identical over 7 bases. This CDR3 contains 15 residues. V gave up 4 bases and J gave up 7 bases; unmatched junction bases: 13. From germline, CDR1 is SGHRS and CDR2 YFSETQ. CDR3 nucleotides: TGCGCCAGCAGCCCCGTCCGAGGGGGCGCGTTTGGCTACACCTTC. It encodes CASSPVRGGAFGYTF.

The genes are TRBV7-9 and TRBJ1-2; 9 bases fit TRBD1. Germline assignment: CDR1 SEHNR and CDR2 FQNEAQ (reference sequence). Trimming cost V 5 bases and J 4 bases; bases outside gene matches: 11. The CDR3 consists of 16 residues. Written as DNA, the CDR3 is TGTGCCAGCAGCCCGGGGGGGACAGGGCCCTCCTATGGCTACACCTTC. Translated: CASSPGGTGPSYGYTF.

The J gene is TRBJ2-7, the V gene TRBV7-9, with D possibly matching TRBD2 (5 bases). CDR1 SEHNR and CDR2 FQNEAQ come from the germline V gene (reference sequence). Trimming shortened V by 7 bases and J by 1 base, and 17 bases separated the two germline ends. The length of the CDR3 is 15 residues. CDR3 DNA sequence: TGTGCCAGCACCCATCCGGACTGGCCGTCCTACGAGCAGTACTTC. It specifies CASTHPDWPSYEQYF.

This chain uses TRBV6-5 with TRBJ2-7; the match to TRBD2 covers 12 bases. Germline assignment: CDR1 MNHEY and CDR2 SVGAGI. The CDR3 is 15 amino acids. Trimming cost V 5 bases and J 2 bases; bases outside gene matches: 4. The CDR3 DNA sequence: TGTGCCAGCAGTGTTCTAGCGGGAGGGGCCTACGAGCAGTACTTC. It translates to CASSVLAGGAYEQYF.

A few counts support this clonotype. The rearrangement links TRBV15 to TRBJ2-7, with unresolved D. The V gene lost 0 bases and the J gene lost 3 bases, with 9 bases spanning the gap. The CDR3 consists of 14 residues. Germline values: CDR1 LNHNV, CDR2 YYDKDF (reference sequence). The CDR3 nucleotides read TGTGCCACCAGCAGAGATCTTGGTTACTACGAGCAGTACTTC. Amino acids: CATSRDLGYYEQYF.

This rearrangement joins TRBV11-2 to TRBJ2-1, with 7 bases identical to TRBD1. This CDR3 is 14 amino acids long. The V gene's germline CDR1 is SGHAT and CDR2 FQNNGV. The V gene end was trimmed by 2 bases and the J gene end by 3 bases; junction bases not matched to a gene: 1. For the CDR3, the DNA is TGTGCCAGCAGCTTACGGGACAGCTACAATGAGCAGTTCTTC. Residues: CASSLRDSYNEQFF.